The T cell receptor (beta chain) under discussion was sequenced for a study of cytomegalovirus exposure and HLA in healthy donors. The PCR made use of 60 Vbeta and 13 Jbeta primers. TCRdb's copy holds only in-frame clones and misses some; the assay was immunoSEQ multiplex PCR. The table has some 100,000 clones, 79% seen once. Trimming removed 4 bases from V and 5 bases from J; junction bases left unmatched: 4. The CDR3 sequence is 14 residues long. Per the germline V gene, CDR1 is SGHRS and CDR2 is YFSETQ. Sequenced material: PBMCs. The receptor comes from a female donor in good health and CMV-seropositive. The chain employs TRBV5-1 and TRBJ2-4, with 9 bases lining up with TRBD1. Here the CDR3 reads CASSPRTGENIQYF. The CDR3 bases are TGCGCCAGCAGCCCCAGGACAGGGGAAAACATTCAGTACTTC.